A selection of T cell receptor beta chains follows, all from one sample in a study of response to subunit inactivated influenza vaccine. One entry per CDR3 protein results from TCRdb running MiXCR on the RT-PCR reads. The table lists roughly 760,000 distinct CDR3 sequences, around 21% of them singletons, with 10% in the top ten. The specimen comprised PBMCs from blood, sampled 4 to 6 days after vaccination. Receptor source: a man in his forties or fifties who received an inactivated influenza vaccine. The CDR3 runs from the conserved cysteine through the conserved F or W. The D gene is left open where the match is weak. Expanded clones are given a class, and other clones once, few, many or no size at all.

J gene | clone size | V gene | D gene | CDR3 DNA | CDR3 protein
TRBJ2-1 | . | TRBV12-3/TRBV12-4 | . | TGTGCCAGCAGTTCTACTATAGCCTCCTACAATGAGCAGTTCTTC | CASSSTIASYNEQFF
TRBJ2-5 | . | TRBV3-1 | TRBD2 | TGTGCCAGCAGCCACCCCCTGAGGACTAGCTATGGAGAGACCCAGTACTTC | CASSHPLRTSYGETQYF
TRBJ2-1 | many | TRBV29-1 | . | TGCAGCGTTACTACTACCCTTCCGGGACGTTCCAATGAGCAGTTCTTC | CSVTTTLPGRSNEQFF
TRBJ2-3 | . | TRBV20-1 | TRBD1 | TGCAGTGCCGCTAGACAGGGGCGTTTTGGCACAGATACGCAGTATTTT | CSAARQGRFGTDTQYF
TRBJ2-1 | . | TRBV3-1 | TRBD2 | TGTGCCAGCAGCCAAGCTAGCGGGATCGCCTTC | CASSQASGIAF
TRBJ2-2 | few | TRBV12-3/TRBV12-4 | TRBD2 | TGTGCCAGCAGGACTAGCGGTACCGGGGAGCTGTTTTTT | CASRTSGTGELFF
TRBJ2-3 | . | TRBV5-1 | . | TGCGCCAGCAGCCCCCGCCCGGGGGGCGACGACACGCAGTATTTT | CASSPRPGGDDTQYF
TRBJ1-1 | . | TRBV7-2 | . | TGTGCCAGCGGCGATAGGCCCGGGGGCGCGGCTTTCTTT | CASGDRPGGAAFF
TRBJ2-7 | many | TRBV4-2 | TRBD1 | TGTGCCAGCAGCCCGGTACAGGGGGCGGGTTACGAGCAGTACTTC | CASSPVQGAGYEQYF
TRBJ1-5 | few | TRBV10-2 | TRBD1 | TGCGCCAGCAGTGCGAAACAGGGGGCGGAAAATCAGCCCCAGCATTTT | CASSAKQGAENQPQHF
TRBJ1-1 | . | TRBV6-1 | . | TGTGCCAGCACGGAGGGGCTGGGGACTGAAGCTTTCTTT | CASTEGLGTEAFF
TRBJ2-1 | . | TRBV7-3 | TRBD2 | TGTGCCAGCAGCAAAGAACTAGCGGGAGGGTACAATGAGCAGTTCTTC | CASSKELAGGYNEQFF
TRBJ2-7 | . | TRBV14 | TRBD2 | TGTGCCAGCAGCCGCCGACTAGCTTATACCTACGAGCAGAACTTC | CASSRRLAYTYEQNF
TRBJ2-5 | . | TRBV4-1 | TRBD1 | TGCGCCAGCAGCCAAGGGACAGGGGGCCTAGAGACCCAGTACTTC | CASSQGTGGLETQYF
TRBJ2-1 | . | TRBV28 | TRBD2 | TGTGCCAGCAGTTCCCGGACTAGCGGGAGGGCGGGAACAAAACCCAATGAGCAGTTCTTC | CASSSRTSGRAGTKPNEQFF
TRBJ2-1 | few | TRBV4-1 | . | TGCGCCAGCAGCCAAGTTGGGGGCGAGCAGTTCTTC | CASSQVGGEQFF
TRBJ1-1 | many | TRBV20-1 | . | TGCAGTGCTATTGCCAGACTAGGGAACACTGAAGCTTTCTTT | CSAIARLGNTEAFF
TRBJ2-2 | few | TRBV15 | . | TGTGCCACCAGCAATTCGAACACCGGGGAGCTGTTTTTT | CATSNSNTGELFF
TRBJ2-1 | few | TRBV4-2 | . | TGTGCCAGCAGCCAAGATTACGTTAACCAGCAGTTCTTC | CASSQDYVNQQFF
TRBJ1-3 | many | TRBV4-2 | . | TGTGCCAGCAGCCAAGATCTCTTAACCATATATTTT | CASSQDLLTIYF
TRBJ1-4 | . | TRBV12-3/TRBV12-4 | . | TGTGCCAGCAGCAGATGGGGGGGGAAACTGTTTTTT | CASSRWGGKLFF
TRBJ2-2 | few | TRBV5-1 | . | TGCGCCAGCAGCTTGTTAATCAGCAGGGGTACCGGGGAGCTGTTTTTT | CASSLLISRGTGELFF
TRBJ2-3 | . | TRBV28 | TRBD1 | TGTGCCAGCAGTTTTTTGGGACAGGGAAGGACAGATACGCAGTATTTT | CASSFLGQGRTDTQYF
TRBJ2-5 | few | TRBV12-3/TRBV12-4 | . | TGTGCCAGCACCACAGGGTGGGAGCAAGAGACCCAGTACTTC | CASTTGWEQETQYF
TRBJ2-2 | few | TRBV6-1 | . | TGTGCCAGCAGCTCCGAGGGGTCCGCGAACACCGGGGAGCTGTTTTTT | CASSSEGSANTGELFF
TRBJ2-3 | few | TRBV11-2 | TRBD2 | TGTGCCAGCAGCTTAGTGAGGGGACTAGCGATGGATACGCAGTATTTT | CASSLVRGLAMDTQYF
TRBJ2-2 | . | TRBV20-1 | TRBD2 | TGCAGTGCTAGTAGCGGGAGCTCGCACACCGGGGAGCTGTTTTTT | CSASSGSSHTGELFF
TRBJ2-6 | . | TRBV20-1 | . | TGCAGTGCTAGCCCTGGGGCCAACGTCCTGACTTTC | CSASPGANVLTF
TRBJ2-7 | few | TRBV15 | TRBD1 | TGTGCCACCAGCAGACAGGGGGATTACGAGCAGTACTTC | CATSRQGDYEQYF
TRBJ2-1 | . | TRBV20-1 | . | TGCAGTGCCCCAGAGAGCTACAATGAGCAGTTCTTC | CSAPESYNEQFF
TRBJ2-4 | . | TRBV20-1 | . | TGCAGTGCTAGACACCCGGGTGGGGGGGCGATTCAGTACTTC | CSARHPGGGAIQYF
TRBJ2-4 | . | TRBV6-5 | . | TGTGCCAGCAGTTACTCGTCTGGGCAGGGAATGGCCAAAAACATTCAGTACTTC | CASSYSSGQGMAKNIQYF